One TCR beta chain is described in this entry. This clone showed up just a few times. This receptor's antigen is unknown. No per-base quality is available; no much larger clone lies one base away. Libraries were constructed by PCR. The listed sequencing device is Illumina HiSeq 4000. High-throughput sequencing was used to profile the CDR3 region of the TCR beta-chain in every patient. Under the source paper's analysis protocol: The researchers built a classifier to tell apart papillary thyroid cancer patients with distant metastasis, based on CDR3 differences among clinicopathological groups. The Shannon index was used to assess repertoire diversity, and the Morisita-Horn index was used to assess tumor-blood repertoire similarity. TCRdb reprocessing: public reads trimmed at Q25 with fastp, clones called with MiXCR, in-frame beta chains kept. The V and J calls here are based on TCRdb, not the publication. The sample contains 17,000 or so clones, around 30% of them found a single time. The top ten hold roughly 15% of the sample.

Sequences MNHNY (CDR1) and SVGAGI (CDR2) are obtained from the germline V gene (reference sequence). Including the terminal cysteine and phenylalanine, the CDR3 comprises 15 residues. Only CDR3 DNA is held: 45 bases, read in frame from base 1. Trimming at the junction amounts to 0 bases on V and 3 bases on J, and the germline ends lie 11 bases apart. These data originate in a study of metastatic and nonmetastatic thyroid tumors (dated by TCRdb to the early 2020s). Notes on the research overall: Repertoires were compared across peripheral blood and tumor or nodule tissue samples from malignant and benign thyroid patients.

Broad study findings and their caveats: In both blood and tumor samples, TCR beta diversity was reported to be significantly higher in malignant tumors than in benign nodules.

No treatment had been received by any patient before thyroid surgery. Using T-cell receptor beta sequencing, the study looked back at clinical samples from patients collected from about 2011 to 2019. The chain uses TRBV6-6 and TRBJ1-1; the D gene assignment is ambiguous. What was sequenced was tumor tissue. The clonotype originates from a female donor with papillary thyroid cancer or a benign thyroid nodule (not recorded which). Some clones in this sample may be carry-over from other donors' samples. The sequence in DNA is TGTGCCAGCAGTTACTCCGACATTGGGTACACTGAAGCTTTCTTT. This is translated as CASSYSDIGYTEAFF.